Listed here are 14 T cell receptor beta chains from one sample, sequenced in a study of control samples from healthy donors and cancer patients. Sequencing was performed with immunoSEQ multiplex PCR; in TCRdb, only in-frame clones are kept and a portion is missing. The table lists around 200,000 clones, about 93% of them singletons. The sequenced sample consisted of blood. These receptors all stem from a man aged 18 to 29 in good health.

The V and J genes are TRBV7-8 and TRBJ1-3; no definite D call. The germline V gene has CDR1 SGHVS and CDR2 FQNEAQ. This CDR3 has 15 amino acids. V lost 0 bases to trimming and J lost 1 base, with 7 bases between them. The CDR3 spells CASSLAGDSGNTIYF. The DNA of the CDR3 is TGTGCCAGCAGCTTAGCAGGCGATTCTGGAAACACCATATATTTT.

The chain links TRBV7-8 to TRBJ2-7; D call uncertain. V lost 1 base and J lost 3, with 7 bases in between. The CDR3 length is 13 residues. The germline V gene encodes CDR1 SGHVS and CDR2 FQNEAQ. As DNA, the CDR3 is TGTGCCAGCAGCTTAGACCGGAACTACGAGCAGTACTTC. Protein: CASSLDRNYEQYF.

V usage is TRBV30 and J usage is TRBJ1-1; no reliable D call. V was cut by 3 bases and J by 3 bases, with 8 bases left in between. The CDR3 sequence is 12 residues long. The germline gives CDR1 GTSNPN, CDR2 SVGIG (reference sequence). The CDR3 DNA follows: TGTGCCTGGAGCCGGGTATACACTGAAGCTTTCTTT. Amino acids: CAWSRVYTEAFF.

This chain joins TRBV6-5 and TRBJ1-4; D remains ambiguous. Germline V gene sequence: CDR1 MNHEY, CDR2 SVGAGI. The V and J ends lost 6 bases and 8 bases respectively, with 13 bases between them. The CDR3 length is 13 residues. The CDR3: CASRPTPAEKLFF. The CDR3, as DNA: TGTGCCAGCAGGCCCACCCCGGCCGAAAAACTGTTTTTT.

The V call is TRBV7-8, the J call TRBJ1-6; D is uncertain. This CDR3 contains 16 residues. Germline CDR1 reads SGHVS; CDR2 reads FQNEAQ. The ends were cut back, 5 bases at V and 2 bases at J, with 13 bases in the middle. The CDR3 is CASSNRGSTYNSPLHF. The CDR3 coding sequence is TGTGCCAGCAGCAATAGAGGTAGCACCTATAATTCACCCCTCCACTTT.

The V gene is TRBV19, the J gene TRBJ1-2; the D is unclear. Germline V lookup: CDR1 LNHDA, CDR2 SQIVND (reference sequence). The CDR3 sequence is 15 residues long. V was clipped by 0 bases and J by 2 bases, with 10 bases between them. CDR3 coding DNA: TGTGCCAGTAGTATAGATGGGAAAATAAACTATGGCTACACCTTC. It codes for CASSIDGKINYGYTF.

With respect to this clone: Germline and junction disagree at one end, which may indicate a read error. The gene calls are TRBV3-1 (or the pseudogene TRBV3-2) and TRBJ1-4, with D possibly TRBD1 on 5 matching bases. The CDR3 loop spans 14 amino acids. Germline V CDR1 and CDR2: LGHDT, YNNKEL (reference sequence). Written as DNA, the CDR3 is TGTGCCAGCACCCAAGCCCAGGGAGGTGAAAAACTGTTTTTT. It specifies CASTQAQGGEKLFF.

The CDR3 reads CASSPGLEWAYEQYF. The CDR3 nucleotides read TGCGCCAGCAGCCCGGGGCTAGAGTGGGCCTACGAGCAGTACTTC. The rearrangement uses TRBV5-1 and TRBJ2-7; D is tentatively TRBD1 or TRBD2 (5 bases each). V was trimmed by 4 bases and J by 2 bases, leaving 16 bases between them. This CDR3 contains 15 residues. The germline V gene encodes CDR1 SGHRS and CDR2 YFSETQ.

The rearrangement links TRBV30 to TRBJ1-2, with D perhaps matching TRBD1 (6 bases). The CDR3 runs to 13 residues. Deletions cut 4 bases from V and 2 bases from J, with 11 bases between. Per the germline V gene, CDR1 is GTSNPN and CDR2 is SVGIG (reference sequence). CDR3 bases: TGTGCCTGGAAGGCGGGGGCGAACTATGGCTACACCTTC. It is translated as CAWKAGANYGYTF.

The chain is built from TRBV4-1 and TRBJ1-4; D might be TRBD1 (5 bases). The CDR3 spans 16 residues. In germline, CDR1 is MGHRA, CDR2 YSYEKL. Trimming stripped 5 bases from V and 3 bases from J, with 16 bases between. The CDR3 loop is CASSELLTAANEKLFF. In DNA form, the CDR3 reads TGCGCCAGCAGCGAACTGCTGACAGCCGCTAATGAAAAACTGTTTTTT.

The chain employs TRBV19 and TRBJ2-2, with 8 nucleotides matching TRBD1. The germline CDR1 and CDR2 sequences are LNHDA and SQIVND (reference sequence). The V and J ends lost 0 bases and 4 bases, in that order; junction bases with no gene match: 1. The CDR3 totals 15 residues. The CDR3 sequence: CASSIDRGRTGELFF. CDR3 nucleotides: TGTGCCAGTAGTATAGACAGGGGGCGCACCGGGGAGCTGTTTTTT.

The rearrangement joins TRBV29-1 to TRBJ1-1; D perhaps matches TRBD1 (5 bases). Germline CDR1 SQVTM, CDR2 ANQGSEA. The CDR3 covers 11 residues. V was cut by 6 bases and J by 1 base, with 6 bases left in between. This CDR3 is CSVTGNTEAFF. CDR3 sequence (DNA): TGCAGCGTCACAGGGAACACTGAAGCTTTCTTT.

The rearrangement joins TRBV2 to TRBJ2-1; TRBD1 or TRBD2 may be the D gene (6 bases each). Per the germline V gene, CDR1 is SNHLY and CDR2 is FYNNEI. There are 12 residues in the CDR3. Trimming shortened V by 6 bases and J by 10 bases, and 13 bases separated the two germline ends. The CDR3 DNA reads TGTGCCAGCAGGGGGGGCCGGGACGAGCAGTTCTTC. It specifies CASRGGRDEQFF.

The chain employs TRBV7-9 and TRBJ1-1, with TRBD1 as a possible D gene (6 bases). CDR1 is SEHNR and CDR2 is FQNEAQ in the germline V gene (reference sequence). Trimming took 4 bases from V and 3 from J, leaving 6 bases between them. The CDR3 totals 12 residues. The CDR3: CASSWTDTEAFF. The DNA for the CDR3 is TGTGCCAGCAGCTGGACAGACACTGAAGCTTTCTTT.